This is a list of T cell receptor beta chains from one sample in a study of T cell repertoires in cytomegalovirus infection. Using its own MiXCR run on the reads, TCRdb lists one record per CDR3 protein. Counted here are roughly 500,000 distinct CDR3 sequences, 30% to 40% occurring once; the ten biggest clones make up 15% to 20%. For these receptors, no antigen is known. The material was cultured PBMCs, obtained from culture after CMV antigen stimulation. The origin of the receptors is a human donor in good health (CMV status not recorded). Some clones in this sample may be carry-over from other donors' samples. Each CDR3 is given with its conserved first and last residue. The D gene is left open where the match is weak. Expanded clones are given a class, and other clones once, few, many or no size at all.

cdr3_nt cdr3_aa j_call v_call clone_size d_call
TGCAGTGGAGTGAGTAGCGGGAGAGGATCCTACGAGCAGTACTTC CSGVSSGRGSYEQYF TRBJ2-7 TRBV20-1 . TRBD2
TGTGCCAGTAGTATAAGCGGGAGGGATGTTGAGCAGTTCTTC CASSISGRDVEQFF TRBJ2-1 TRBV19 . TRBD2
TGTGCCAGCAGCTTAATGGGGCTAGCGGCACAGGATACGCAGTATTTT CASSLMGLAAQDTQYF TRBJ2-3 TRBV7-2 many TRBD2
TGTGCCAGCAGCTATGGACTGCACTCTGGAAACACCATATATTTT CASSYGLHSGNTIYF TRBJ1-3 TRBV27 . .
TGTGCCAGTAGTGACAGTCACTATGGCTACACCTTC CASSDSHYGYTF TRBJ1-2 TRBV19 . .
TGTGCCAGCAGCTTAGGACAGGGAAGCGGCAGCCAGCCCCAGCATTTT CASSLGQGSGSQPQHF TRBJ1-5 TRBV7-9 few TRBD1
TGCAGCGTTTACCTTAGCGGGAGGCCCGGGGAGCTGTTTTTT CSVYLSGRPGELFF TRBJ2-2 TRBV29-1 . TRBD2
TGTGCCAGCAGCCAAGATGAGGAGGGCTCCTACGAGCAGTACTTC CASSQDEEGSYEQYF TRBJ2-7 TRBV4-2 few .
TGCAGTGCGGGTAGGTTCTACAATGAGCAGTTCTTC CSAGRFYNEQFF TRBJ2-1 TRBV20-1 . .
TGCGCCAGCAGCCAAGGGACGGGAGGGCTGGGGGATACGCAGTATTTT CASSQGTGGLGDTQYF TRBJ2-3 TRBV4-3 . TRBD2
TGTGCCAGCTCACCACCGATCGGACTAGCGGGTGAACGCACCTACAATGAGCAGTTCTTC CASSPPIGLAGERTYNEQFF TRBJ2-1 TRBV18 few TRBD2
TGTGCCAGCAGTTCTCCTTCTGGCGGGGGGGCCGACGAGCAGTACTTC CASSSPSGGGADEQYF TRBJ2-7 TRBV28 few TRBD2
TGTGCCAGCAGTTTAATGGCTAGCGGGGCCATTGAGCAGTTCTTC CASSLMASGAIEQFF TRBJ2-1 TRBV12-3/TRBV12-4 . TRBD2
TGTGCCACCAGTTCAATGGGCAGGACAGGGGGTATTGGTGAGCAGTTCTTC CATSSMGRTGGIGEQFF TRBJ2-1 TRBV24-1 . TRBD1
TGTGCCAGCAGCAGAGTTTCAGGGAGCAGCACTGAAGCTTTCTTT CASSRVSGSSTEAFF TRBJ1-1 TRBV7-6 few .
TGCGCCAGCTCCACTTCCGGCAATGAAGCTTTCTTT CASSTSGNEAFF TRBJ1-1 TRBV4-1 . .
TGTGCCAGCAGTGAATATAGTTCGGATGAGCAGTTCTTC CASSEYSSDEQFF TRBJ2-1 TRBV2 few .
TGCGCCAGCAGCCCTCCTGTTGGGCAGACATACAATGAGCAGTTCTTC CASSPPVGQTYNEQFF TRBJ2-1 TRBV5-1 many .
TGTGCCAGCAGCTCGGTGGGGACTAGTCTCCACGAGCAGTACTTC CASSSVGTSLHEQYF TRBJ2-7 TRBV7-2 . TRBD2
TGTGCCAGCAGCTCCCTAGCGGGAGATACCTACAATGAGCAGTTCTTC CASSSLAGDTYNEQFF TRBJ2-1 TRBV7-2 few TRBD2
TGTGCCAGCAGCCCAGGGCCAGGGACCCCAGATACGCAGTATTTT CASSPGPGTPDTQYF TRBJ2-3 TRBV11-2 few .
TGTGCCAGCAGTCCATGGACTAGCGGGAGGGCCGTGGCCGGGGAGCTGTTTTTT CASSPWTSGRAVAGELFF TRBJ2-2 TRBV12-3/TRBV12-4 many TRBD2
TGTGCTAGCTCGAGGGCAGAGCAGTTCTTC CASSRAEQFF TRBJ2-1 TRBV7-7 few .
TGTGCCATCAGCCCGGGACAAGGGACTAGCGGGACGGACAGTGAGCAGTTCTTC CAISPGQGTSGTDSEQFF TRBJ2-1 TRBV10-3 . TRBD2
TGTGCCAGCAGCCCCATGGGGGGGGCTGCTGGGGCCAACGTCCTGACTTTC CASSPMGGAAGANVLTF TRBJ2-6 TRBV7-3 . .
TGTGCCAGCAGTGAACCGGGACAGGGGGCGTTAGGCTACGAGCAGTACTTC CASSEPGQGALGYEQYF TRBJ2-7 TRBV2 . TRBD1
TGTGCCAGCAGCCAAGATACGGGGGATCAGCCCCAGCATTTT CASSQDTGDQPQHF TRBJ1-5 TRBV4-2 . .
TGTGCCAGCAGTTACTCGAATTGGGCCAATGAGCAGTTCTTC CASSYSNWANEQFF TRBJ2-1 TRBV6-8 . .
TGTGCCACCGAGACTAGCGGCTACAATGAGCAGTTCTTC CATETSGYNEQFF TRBJ2-1 TRBV10-3 . TRBD2